The clone carrying this T cell receptor (beta chain) turned up a few times. Its antigen remains unknown. The sample belongs to a study of response to subunit inactivated influenza vaccine. TCRdb re-derived calls from the RT-PCR reads in MiXCR, one entry per CDR3 protein. Here the sample spans fewer than 350,000 distinct CDR3 sequences, just over 20% being singletons. Study-wide points: Authors suggested few new T cells are recruited by each seasonal influenza vaccination.

Sequences were derived from PBMCs from blood, sampled less than 22 months after vaccination. The TCR was taken from a man aged 50-75 years who received an inactivated influenza vaccine.

The CDR3 DNA sequence: TGCAGTGCTCTCCGGGACAGGGGGCACTACAATGAGCAGTTCTTC. Translating gives CSALRDRGHYNEQFF. The chain has TRBV20-1 and TRBJ2-1; TRBD1 agrees at 12 bases. V gave up 5 bases and J gave up 3 bases; unmatched junction bases: 5. The CDR3 has 15 amino acids. The V gene's germline CDR1 is DFQATT and CDR2 SNEGSKA (reference sequence).